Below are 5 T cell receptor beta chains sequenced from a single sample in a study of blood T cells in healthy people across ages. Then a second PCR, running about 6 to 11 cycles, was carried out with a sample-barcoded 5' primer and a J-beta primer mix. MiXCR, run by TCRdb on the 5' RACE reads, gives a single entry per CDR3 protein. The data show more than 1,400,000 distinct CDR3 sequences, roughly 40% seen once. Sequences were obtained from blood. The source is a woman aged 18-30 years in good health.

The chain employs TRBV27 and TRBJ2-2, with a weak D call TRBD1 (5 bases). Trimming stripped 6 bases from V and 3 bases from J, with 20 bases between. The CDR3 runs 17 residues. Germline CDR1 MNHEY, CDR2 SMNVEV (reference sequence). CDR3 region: CASRPGQGEGHTGELFF. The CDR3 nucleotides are TGTGCCAGCAGACCCGGACAAGGGGAAGGACACACCGGGGAGCTGTTTTTT.

The chain's CDR3 is CAISESSTRDRGVKSNQPQHF. The CDR3 DNA sequence: TGTGCCATCAGTGAGTCTAGTACCCGGGACAGGGGGGTCAAAAGCAATCAGCCCCAGCATTTT. The V and J genes are TRBV10-3 and TRBJ1-5, with 11 bases fitting TRBD1. V lost 0 bases and J lost 1; bases outside the gene matches: 14. Germline assignment: CDR1 ENHRY and CDR2 SYGVKD. CDR3 length equals 21 residues.

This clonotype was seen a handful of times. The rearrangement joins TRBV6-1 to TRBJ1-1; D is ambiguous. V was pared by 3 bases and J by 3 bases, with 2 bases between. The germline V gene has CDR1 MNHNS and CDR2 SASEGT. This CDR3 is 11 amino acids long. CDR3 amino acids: CASSEDTEAFF. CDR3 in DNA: TGTGCCAGCAGTGAGGACACTGAAGCTTTCTTT.

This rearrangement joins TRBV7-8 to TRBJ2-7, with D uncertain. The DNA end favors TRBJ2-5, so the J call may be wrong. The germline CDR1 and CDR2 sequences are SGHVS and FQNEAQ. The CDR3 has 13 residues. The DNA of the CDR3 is TGTGCCAGCAGCTCTACCGACTTGGAGACCCAGTACTTC. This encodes CASSSTDLETQYF.

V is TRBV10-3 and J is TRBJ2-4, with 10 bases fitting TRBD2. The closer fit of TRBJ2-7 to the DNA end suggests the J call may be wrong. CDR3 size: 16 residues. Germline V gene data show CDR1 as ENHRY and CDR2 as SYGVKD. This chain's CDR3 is CAISPAGTSVLSEQYF. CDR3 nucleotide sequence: TGTGCCATCAGTCCTGCCGGGACTAGCGTGCTATCCGAGCAGTACTTC.